The clone carrying this T cell receptor beta chain was detected a few times. No antigen is known for it. Unique molecular identifiers were incorporated into the prepared TCRbeta library. TCRdb recomputed calls from the PCR reads with MiXCR, one row per CDR3 protein. The sample gives under 850,000 distinct CDR3 sequences, around 13% of which show up once; roughly 0.84% is in the top ten. The data were taken from a study of T-cell reconstitution after alpha-beta-depleted transplantation in children. The CDR3 contains 12 residues. The germline V and J ends were trimmed by 5 bases and 8 bases, with 9 bases remaining between them. Germline V gives CDR1 KGHDR, CDR2 SFDVKD. Study conclusions and caveats: Newly generated T cells supplied most T-cell counts and diversity one year post-transplant. At around two months after transplant, the alpha-beta T cells were reportedly derived from several hundred expanded clones that came from non-depleted graft cells. Some patients' high day-60 TCRbeta diversity was traced to surviving recipient T cells and thymic progenitors.

The chain carries TRBV24-1 and TRBJ2-1, with D perhaps TRBD2 (6 bases). The sequenced sample was PBMCs, obtained before TCRalphabeta/CD19-depleted stem cell transplant. The TCR sequence derives from a girl aged 2-10 years with congenital amegakaryocytic thrombocytopenia, due to receive a stem cell transplant. CDR3 in DNA: TGTGCCACCAGTGGGTGGGACTATGAGCAGTTCTTC. This codes for CATSGWDYEQFF.